This T cell receptor (beta chain) was profiled in a study of T cell changes during pregnancy in multiple sclerosis. The CDR3 consists of 14 residues. V was pared by 6 bases and J by 3 bases, with 5 bases of the junction left unmatched. Germline V gene lookup returns CDR1 KGHSH and CDR2 LQKENI. Clones were sequenced by immunoSEQ multiplex PCR, and TCRdb holds only the in-frame ones, with some missing. The table includes approximately 49,000 clones, roughly 88% detected once. The rearrangement joins TRBV18 to TRBJ2-3; 8 bases map to TRBD2. The specimen was CD4+ T cells from peripheral blood mononuclear cells, collected in the second trimester of pregnancy. The receptor's source is a female donor with multiple sclerosis, enrolled in a pregnancy study. CDR3 sequence (DNA): TGTGCCAGCTCTTTAGCGGGAATAACAGATACGCAGTATTTT. It is translated as CASSLAGITDTQYF.